This T cell receptor beta chain stems from a study of OX40 agonist ivuxolimab in advanced cancers. Study-wide background: Ivuxolimab was delivered to patients intravenously every 2 weeks at doses spanning 0.01 to 10 mg/kg.

V was pared by 2 bases and J by 5 bases, with 7 bases of the junction left unmatched. The CDR3 length is 16 residues. Note on this clone: The antigen remains undetermined.

Only in-frame clones appear in the TCRdb table, and some are missing; sequencing was by immunoSEQ multiplex PCR. This table holds under 25,000 clones, roughly 82% found once. Autoimmune disease history or systemic immunosuppression led to patient exclusion. General observations from the study: What antigens the expanded peripheral T cells recognized was never established. At 0.1-3.0 mg/kg, partial responders had clonal expansion among the lowest observed.

The receptor comes from an adult with an advanced solid tumor such as melanoma, head and neck, liver or kidney cancer. This chain links TRBV5-3 with TRBJ2-5, with 12 bases identical to TRBD2. TRBV5-3 is treated as an ORF (open reading frame) with a function not yet certain. Here the sequenced sample was CD4+ or CD8+ T cells sorted from blood, taken in a trial of the OX40 agonist ivuxolimab. The CDR3 bases are TGTGCCAGAAGCTTTGAGACTAGCGGGAGCTGGGAGACCCAGTACTTC. Protein product: CARSFETSGSWETQYF.